This T cell receptor beta chain derives from a study of shared clonotypes between healthy human individuals. The data were produced by immunoSEQ multiplex PCR, yet TCRdb's version contains in-frame clones alone and is incomplete. The profile shows hundreds of thousands of clones, 95% to 98% of them singletons. Whole-study results and caveats: Larger estimated richness was generally recorded for naive subsets relative to memory subsets. Despite large depth, sorted-subset datasets appeared incompletely sequenced.

As defined, naive CD8 cells were CD45RO-negative and positively selected for CCR7, with terminally differentiated effector memory CD45RA+ cells excluded. V lost 5 bases and J lost 4, with 9 bases in between. The germline gives CDR1 SEHNR, CDR2 FQNEAQ (reference sequence). The CDR3 has 12 residues. In regard to this clone: What it binds is not known. Other DNA sequences in this sample translate to the same CDR3.

The material sequenced was naive CD8+ T cells sorted from blood. The receptor comes from a man aged 25-45 years in good health. This chain uses TRBV7-9 with TRBJ2-7; unclear D gene. This CDR3 is CASSPDPYEQYF. The CDR3 DNA reads as TGTGCCAGCAGCCCGGACCCGTACGAGCAGTACTTC.